The subject of this entry is one T cell receptor (beta chain). V gave up 4 bases and J gave up 7 bases; unmatched junction bases: 10. Germline CDR1 SGHRS, CDR2 YFSETQ. The CDR3 length is 15 residues. This entry comes from a study of blood T cell repertoires in COVID-19. Here immunoSEQ multiplex PCR was the method, and the copy in TCRdb shows in-frame clones only, minus some. The sample holds 150,000 to 200,000 clones, 82% seen once. This chain links TRBV5-1 with TRBJ1-4; 7 nucleotides line up with TRBD1. Source material: PBMCs or T cells enriched from blood (not recorded which). This receptor was taken from a man between 50 and 59 years old who had recovered from COVID-19. The CDR3 here is CASSPGGGNGEKLFF. Written as DNA, the CDR3 is TGCGCCAGCAGCCCTGGAGGGGGCAACGGTGAAAAACTGTTTTTT.